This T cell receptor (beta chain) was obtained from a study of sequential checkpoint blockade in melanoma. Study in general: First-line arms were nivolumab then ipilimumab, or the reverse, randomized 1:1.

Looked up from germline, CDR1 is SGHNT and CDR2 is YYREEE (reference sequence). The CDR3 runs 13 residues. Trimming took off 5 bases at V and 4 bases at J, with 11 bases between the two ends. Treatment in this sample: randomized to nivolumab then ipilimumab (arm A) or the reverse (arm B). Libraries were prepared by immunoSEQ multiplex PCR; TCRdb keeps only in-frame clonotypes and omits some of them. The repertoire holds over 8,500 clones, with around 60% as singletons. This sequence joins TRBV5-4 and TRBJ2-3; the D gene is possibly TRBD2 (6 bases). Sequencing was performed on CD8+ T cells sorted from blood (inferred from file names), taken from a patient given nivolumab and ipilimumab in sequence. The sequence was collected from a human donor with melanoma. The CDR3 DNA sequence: TGTGCCAGCAGAGGAGGAGGGGCAGATACGCAGTATTTT. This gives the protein CASRGGGADTQYF. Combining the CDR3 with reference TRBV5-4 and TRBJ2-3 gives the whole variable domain ETGVTQSPTHLIKTRGQQVTLRCSSQSGHNTVSWYQQALGQGPQFIFQYYREEENGRGNFPPRFSGLQFPNYSSELNVNALELDDSALYLCASRGGGADTQYFGPGTRLTVL.